Below are 9 T cell receptor beta chains sequenced from a single sample in a study of graft-versus-host responses after intestinal transplantation. Measured with immunoSEQ multiplex PCR; TCRdb has only the in-frame clones, and not every one. The sample holds 95,000 or so clones, 75% to 95% seen once. The source was PBMCs, collected around 450 days after intestinal transplant. The receptor source for this set is a human patient who received an intestinal transplant, so some T cells may come from the graft donor.

The gene calls are TRBV6-6 and TRBJ1-5; 8 bases agree with TRBD1. Trimming at V came to 0 bases and at J to 11 bases, leaving 9 bases not matched to a gene. The CDR3 is 15 amino acids. In germline, CDR1 is MNHNY, CDR2 SVGAGI (reference sequence). The CDR3 DNA follows: TGTGCCAGCAGTTACTCGGTGACAGGGGTTGAGACCCAGCATTTT. Translated, it gives CASSYSVTGVETQHF.

The chain links TRBV6-1 to TRBJ2-5; D possibly corresponds to TRBD2 (5 bases). Germline V gene lookup returns CDR1 MNHNS and CDR2 SASEGT. Trimming cost V 4 bases and J 5 bases, with 20 bases left between them. This CDR3 is built from 16 residues. CDR3 amino acids: CASSGRLLGSGETQYF. In nucleotides, the CDR3 is TGTGCCAGCAGTGGCCGCCTGTTGGGGAGTGGGGAGACCCAGTACTTC.

This clone was found a few times. V is TRBV27 and J is TRBJ2-7; D gene unclear. Per the germline V gene, CDR1 is MNHEY and CDR2 is SMNVEV (reference sequence). The CDR3 contains 11 residues. V lost 5 bases, J lost 6 bases, and 8 bases lay in between. CDR3 sequence reads: CASSTHSEQYF. The CDR3 DNA is TGTGCCAGCAGTACCCACAGCGAGCAGTACTTC.

The V call is TRBV5-6, the J call TRBJ2-5; 7 bases are a match to TRBD1. The CDR3 consists of 15 residues. Germline lookup yields CDR1 SGHDT and CDR2 YYEEEE. V lost 4 bases to trimming and J lost 1 base; unmatched junction nucleotides: 7. The CDR3 is CASSRTDRPQETQYF. The CDR3 DNA reads TGTGCCAGCAGCCGGACGGACAGGCCCCAAGAGACCCAGTACTTC.

The chain carries TRBV27 and TRBJ1-2, with 7 nucleotides matching TRBD1. The length of the CDR3 is 15 residues. The junction had 10 bases not matched to a gene; V was cut back by 5 bases and J by 4 bases. Germline lookup yields CDR1 MNHEY and CDR2 SMNVEV (reference sequence). The CDR3 sequence is CASSAHRDSFYGYTF. The CDR3 DNA follows: TGTGCCAGCAGTGCCCACCGGGACAGCTTCTATGGCTACACCTTC.

The rearrangement uses TRBV19 and TRBJ1-2; TRBD1 might be the D (5 bases). Germline lookup yields CDR1 LNHDA and CDR2 SQIVND (reference sequence). This CDR3 contains 15 residues. V lost 10 bases and J 2 bases, leaving 20 bases between the germline ends. The DNA of the CDR3 is TGTGCCATACCGCATCTAGAGGGGATGAACTATGGCTACACCTTC. It yields the protein CAIPHLEGMNYGYTF.

Judged by abundance, this clone is medium-sized (0.01 to 0.1%). The sample contains more than one DNA sequence encoding this CDR3. This chain uses TRBV10-2 with TRBJ1-2; D not resolved. Trimming took 5 bases from V and 2 from J, leaving 6 bases between them. The length of the CDR3 is 12 residues. Germline assignment: CDR1 WSHSY and CDR2 SAAADI. The CDR3 DNA is TGCGCCAGCAGTCCCGGCAACTATGGCTACACCTTC. Translation: CASSPGNYGYTF.

This chain uses TRBV18 with TRBJ2-3; 7 positions match TRBD1. The CDR3 spans 17 residues. The germline V gene has CDR1 KGHSH and CDR2 LQKENI. Unmatched junction bases numbered 13, after V lost 6 bases and J lost 1 base. For the CDR3, the DNA is TGTGCCAGCTCGCAGGCCCCGGACAGGAGCCGCACAGATACGCAGTATTTT. Protein product: CASSQAPDRSRTDTQYF.

This chain joins TRBV5-4 and TRBJ2-5; a weak D match, TRBD2 (6 bases). CDR1 and CDR2 from the germline V gene are SGHNT and YYREEE (reference sequence). There are 14 residues in the CDR3. Trimming shortened V by 1 base and J by 8 bases, and 15 bases separated the two germline ends. In nucleotides, the CDR3 is TGTGCCAGCAGCTTGTCCGGGACTGGAGACACCCAGTACTTC. It encodes CASSLSGTGDTQYF.